This T cell receptor (beta chain) comes out of a study of blood T cell repertoires in COVID-19. Data came from immunoSEQ multiplex PCR; TCRdb stores just in-frame clones and leaves some out. The table has a few hundred thousand clones, 85% to 90% seen once. Material: PBMCs or T cells enriched from blood (not recorded which). This clonotype was obtained from a woman in her forties or fifties who had recovered from COVID-19.

Here the CDR3 DNA reads TGTGCCAGCAGTTCCCCCAGTGCGGGGGGCGATCGAGCTTTCTTT. It translates to CASSSPSAGGDRAFF. The rearrangement uses TRBV27 and TRBJ1-1, with D perhaps TRBD1 (6 bases). CDR3 length: 15 residues. With 4 bases removed from V and 10 bases from J, the gap between germline ends came to 22 bases. Germline CDR1 and CDR2: MNHEY and SMNVEV (reference sequence).